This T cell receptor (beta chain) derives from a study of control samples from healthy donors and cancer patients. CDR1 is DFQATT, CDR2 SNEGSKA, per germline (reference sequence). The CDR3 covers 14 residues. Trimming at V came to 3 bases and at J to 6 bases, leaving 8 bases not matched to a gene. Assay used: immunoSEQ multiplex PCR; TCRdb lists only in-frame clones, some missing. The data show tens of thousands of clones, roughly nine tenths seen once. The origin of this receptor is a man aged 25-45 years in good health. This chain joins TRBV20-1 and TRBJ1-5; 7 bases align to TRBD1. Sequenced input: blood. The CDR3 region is CSASQAGGGQPQHF. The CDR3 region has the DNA TGCAGTGCTAGTCAGGCAGGGGGTGGTCAGCCCCAGCATTTT.